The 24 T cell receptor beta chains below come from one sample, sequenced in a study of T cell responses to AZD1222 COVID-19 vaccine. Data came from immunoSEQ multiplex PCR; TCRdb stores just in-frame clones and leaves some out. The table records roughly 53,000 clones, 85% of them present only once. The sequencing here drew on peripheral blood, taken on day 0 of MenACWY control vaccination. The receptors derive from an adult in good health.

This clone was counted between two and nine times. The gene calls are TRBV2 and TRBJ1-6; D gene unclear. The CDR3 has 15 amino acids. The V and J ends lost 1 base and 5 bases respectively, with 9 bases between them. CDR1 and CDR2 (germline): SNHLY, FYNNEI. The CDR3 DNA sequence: TGTGCCAGCAGTGAAGGGCATGGGGATAATTCACCCCTCCACTTT. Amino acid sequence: CASSEGHGDNSPLHF.

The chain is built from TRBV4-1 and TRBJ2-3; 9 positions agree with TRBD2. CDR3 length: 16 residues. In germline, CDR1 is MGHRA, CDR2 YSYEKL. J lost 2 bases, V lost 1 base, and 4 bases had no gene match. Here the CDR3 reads CASSQAASGNTDTQYF. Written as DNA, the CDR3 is TGCGCCAGCAGCCAAGCGGCTAGCGGGAACACAGATACGCAGTATTTT.

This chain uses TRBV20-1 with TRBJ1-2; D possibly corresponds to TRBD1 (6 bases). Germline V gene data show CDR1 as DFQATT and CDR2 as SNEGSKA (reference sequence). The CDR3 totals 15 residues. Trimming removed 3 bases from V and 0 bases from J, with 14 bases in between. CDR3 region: CSASVPGETNYGYTF. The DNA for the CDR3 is TGCAGTGCTAGTGTTCCAGGGGAGACTAACTATGGCTACACCTTC.

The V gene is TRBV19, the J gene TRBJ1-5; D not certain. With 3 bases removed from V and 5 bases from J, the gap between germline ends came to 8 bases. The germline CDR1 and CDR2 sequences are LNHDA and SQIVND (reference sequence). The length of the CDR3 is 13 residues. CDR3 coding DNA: TGTGCCAGTAGTATCTCGGACTATCAGCCCCAGCATTTT. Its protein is CASSISDYQPQHF.

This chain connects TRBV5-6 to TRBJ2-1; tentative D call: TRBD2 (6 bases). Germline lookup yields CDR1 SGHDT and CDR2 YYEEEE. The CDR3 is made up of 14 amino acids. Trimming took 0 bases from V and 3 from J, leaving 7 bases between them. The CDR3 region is CASSLGRGYNEQFF. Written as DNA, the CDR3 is TGTGCCAGCAGCTTGGGGCGGGGCTACAATGAGCAGTTCTTC.

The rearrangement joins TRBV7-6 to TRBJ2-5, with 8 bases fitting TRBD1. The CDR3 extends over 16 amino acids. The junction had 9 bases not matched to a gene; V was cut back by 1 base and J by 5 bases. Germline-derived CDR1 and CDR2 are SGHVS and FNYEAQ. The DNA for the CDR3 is TGTGCCAGCAGCTTAGAGGGCTACAGGGGGGATGAGACCCAGTACTTC. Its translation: CASSLEGYRGDETQYF.

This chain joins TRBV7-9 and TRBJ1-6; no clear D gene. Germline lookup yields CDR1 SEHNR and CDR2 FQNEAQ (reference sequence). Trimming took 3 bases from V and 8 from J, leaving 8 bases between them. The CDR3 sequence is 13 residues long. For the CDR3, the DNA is TGTGCCAGCAGCTTGATCGGTGATTCACCCCTCCACTTT. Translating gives CASSLIGDSPLHF.

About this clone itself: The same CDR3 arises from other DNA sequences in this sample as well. DNA of the CDR3: TGTGCCAGCTCACCGGGGTTACAAGAGACCCAGTACTTC. Amino acid sequence: CASSPGLQETQYF. The chain is built from TRBV18 and TRBJ2-5, with D unclear. The germline V gene has CDR1 KGHSH and CDR2 LQKENI. V was shortened by 3 bases and J by 2 bases, with 7 bases between the two germline ends. The CDR3 runs to 13 residues.

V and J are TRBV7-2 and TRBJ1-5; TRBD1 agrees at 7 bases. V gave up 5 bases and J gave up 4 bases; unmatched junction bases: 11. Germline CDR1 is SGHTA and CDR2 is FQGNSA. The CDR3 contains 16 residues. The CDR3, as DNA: TGTGCCAGCAGCGTGGGACAGAACGGTCTAAATCAGCCCCAGCATTTT. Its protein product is CASSVGQNGLNQPQHF.

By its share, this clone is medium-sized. The CDR3 region is CASSESTFIAGGTYEQYF. CDR3 DNA: TGTGCCAGCAGTGAATCCACTTTCATAGCGGGAGGAACCTACGAGCAGTACTTC. The rearrangement links TRBV25-1 to TRBJ2-7, with TRBD2 identical over 10 bases. This CDR3 is 18 amino acids long. V shed 1 base and J 2 bases; nucleotides not matched to a gene: 11. Germline CDR1 reads MGHDK; CDR2 reads SYGVNS.

The CDR3 region has the DNA TGCGCCAGCAGCTCCGGGGGACTAGCGGGAGGAGGGGAGACCCAGTACTTC. As protein: CASSSGGLAGGGETQYF. V gene TRBV5-1 combines with J gene TRBJ2-5; 15 positions match TRBD2. Germline V lookup: CDR1 SGHRS, CDR2 YFSETQ. The trim removed 3 bases at V and 5 bases at J, leaving 8 bases unmatched. This CDR3 spans 17 amino acids.

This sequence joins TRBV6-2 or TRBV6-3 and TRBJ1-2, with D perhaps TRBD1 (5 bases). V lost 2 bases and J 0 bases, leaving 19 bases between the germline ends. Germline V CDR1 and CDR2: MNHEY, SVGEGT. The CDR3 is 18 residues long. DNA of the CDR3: TGTGCCAGCAGTTACCCAACGGGGGACGGACTCTCTAACTATGGCTACACCTTC. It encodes CASSYPTGDGLSNYGYTF.

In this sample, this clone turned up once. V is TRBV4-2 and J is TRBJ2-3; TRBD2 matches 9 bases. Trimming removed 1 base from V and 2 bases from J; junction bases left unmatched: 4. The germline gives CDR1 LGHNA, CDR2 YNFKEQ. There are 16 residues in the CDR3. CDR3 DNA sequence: TGTGCCAGCAGCCAAGGGGCTAGCGGGGTCACAGATACGCAGTATTTT. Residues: CASSQGASGVTDTQYF.

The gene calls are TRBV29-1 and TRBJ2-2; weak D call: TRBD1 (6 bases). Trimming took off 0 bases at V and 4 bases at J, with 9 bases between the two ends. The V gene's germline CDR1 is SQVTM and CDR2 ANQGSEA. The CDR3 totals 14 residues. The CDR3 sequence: CSVEEGARTGELFF. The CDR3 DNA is TGCAGCGTTGAAGAGGGGGCGCGCACCGGGGAGCTGTTTTTT.

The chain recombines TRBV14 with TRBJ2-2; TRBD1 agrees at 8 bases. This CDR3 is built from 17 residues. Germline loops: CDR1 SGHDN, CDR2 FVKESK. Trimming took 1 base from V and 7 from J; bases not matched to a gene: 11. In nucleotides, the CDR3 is TGTGCCAGCAGCCAAGCCGCTACAGGGGGGATCCTCGGGGAGCTGTTTTTT. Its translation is CASSQAATGGILGELFF.

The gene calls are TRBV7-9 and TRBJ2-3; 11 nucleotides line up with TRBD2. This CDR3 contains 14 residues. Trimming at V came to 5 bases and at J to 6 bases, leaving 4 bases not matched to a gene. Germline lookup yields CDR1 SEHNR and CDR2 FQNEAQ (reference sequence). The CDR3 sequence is CASSTTSGMDTQYF. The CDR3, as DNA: TGTGCCAGCAGCACGACTAGCGGGATGGATACGCAGTATTTT. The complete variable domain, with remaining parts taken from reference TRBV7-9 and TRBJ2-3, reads DTGVSQNPRHKITKRGQNVTFRCDPISEHNRLYWYRQTLGQGPEFLTYFQNEAQLEKSRLLSDRFSAERPKGSFSTLEIQRTEQGDSAMYLCASSTTSGMDTQYFGPGTRLTVL.

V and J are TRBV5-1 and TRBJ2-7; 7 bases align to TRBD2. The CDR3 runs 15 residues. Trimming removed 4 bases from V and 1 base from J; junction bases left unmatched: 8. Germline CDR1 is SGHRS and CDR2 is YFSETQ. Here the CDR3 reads CASSLGGLQSYEQYF. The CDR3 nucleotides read TGCGCCAGCAGCCTGGGGGGACTACAGTCCTACGAGCAGTACTTC.

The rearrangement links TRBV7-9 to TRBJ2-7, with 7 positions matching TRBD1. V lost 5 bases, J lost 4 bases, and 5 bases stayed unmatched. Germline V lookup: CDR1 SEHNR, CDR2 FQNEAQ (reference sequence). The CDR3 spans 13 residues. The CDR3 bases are TGTGCCAGCAGCCTAACAGGGGATTACGAGCAGTACTTC. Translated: CASSLTGDYEQYF.

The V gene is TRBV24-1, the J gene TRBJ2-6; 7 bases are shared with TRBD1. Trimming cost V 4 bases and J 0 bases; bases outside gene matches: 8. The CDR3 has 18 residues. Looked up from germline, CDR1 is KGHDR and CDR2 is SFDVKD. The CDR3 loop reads CATSEPDRDNSGANVLTF. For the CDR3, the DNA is TGTGCCACCAGTGAACCCGACAGGGACAACTCTGGGGCCAACGTCCTGACTTTC.

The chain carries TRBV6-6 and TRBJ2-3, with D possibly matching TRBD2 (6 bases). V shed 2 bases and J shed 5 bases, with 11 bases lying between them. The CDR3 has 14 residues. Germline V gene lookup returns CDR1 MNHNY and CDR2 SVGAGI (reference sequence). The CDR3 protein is CASSYRLAKDTQYF. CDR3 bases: TGTGCCAGCAGTTACCGTCTAGCGAAAGATACGCAGTATTTT.

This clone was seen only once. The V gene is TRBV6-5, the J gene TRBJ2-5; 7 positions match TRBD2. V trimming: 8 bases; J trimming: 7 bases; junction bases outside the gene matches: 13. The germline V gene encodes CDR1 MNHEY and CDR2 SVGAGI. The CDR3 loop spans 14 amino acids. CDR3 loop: CASLISREARTQYF. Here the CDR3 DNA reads TGTGCCAGCCTTATTAGCCGGGAGGCTAGGACCCAGTACTTC.

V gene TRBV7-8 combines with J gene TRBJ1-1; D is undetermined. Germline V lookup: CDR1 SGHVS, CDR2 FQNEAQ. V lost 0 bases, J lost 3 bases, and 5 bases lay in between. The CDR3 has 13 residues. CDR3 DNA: TGTGCCAGCAGCTTAGCGCCTGACACTGAAGCTTTCTTT. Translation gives CASSLAPDTEAFF.

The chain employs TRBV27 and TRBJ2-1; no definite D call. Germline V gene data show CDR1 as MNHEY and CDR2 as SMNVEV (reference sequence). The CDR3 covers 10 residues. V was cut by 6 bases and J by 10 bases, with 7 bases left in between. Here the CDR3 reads CASSPREQFF. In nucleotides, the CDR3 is TGTGCCAGCAGCCCCCGAGAGCAGTTCTTC.

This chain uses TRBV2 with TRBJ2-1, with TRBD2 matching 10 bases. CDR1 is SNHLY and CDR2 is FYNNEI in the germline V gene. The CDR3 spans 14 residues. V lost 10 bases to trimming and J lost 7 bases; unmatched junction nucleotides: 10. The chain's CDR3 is CAIGREAGGNEQFF. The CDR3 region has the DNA TGTGCCATTGGACGAGAAGCGGGAGGGAATGAGCAGTTCTTC.